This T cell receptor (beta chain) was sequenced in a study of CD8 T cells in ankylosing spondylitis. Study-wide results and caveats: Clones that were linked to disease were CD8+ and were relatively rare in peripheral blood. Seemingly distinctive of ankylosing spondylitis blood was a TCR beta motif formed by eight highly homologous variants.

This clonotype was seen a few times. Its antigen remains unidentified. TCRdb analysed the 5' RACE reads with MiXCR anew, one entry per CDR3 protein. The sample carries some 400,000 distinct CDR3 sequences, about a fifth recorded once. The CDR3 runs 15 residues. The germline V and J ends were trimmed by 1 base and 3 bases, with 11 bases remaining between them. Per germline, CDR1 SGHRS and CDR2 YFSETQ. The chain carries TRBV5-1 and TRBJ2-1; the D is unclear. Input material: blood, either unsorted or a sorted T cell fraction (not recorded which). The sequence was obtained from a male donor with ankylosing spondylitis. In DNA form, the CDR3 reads TGCGCCAGCAGCTTGAGGACGGGCCGCTACAATGAGCAGTTCTTC. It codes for CASSLRTGRYNEQFF.